The rows below give T cell receptor beta chains drawn from one sample of a study of cytomegalovirus exposure and HLA in healthy donors. The data were produced by immunoSEQ multiplex PCR, yet TCRdb's version contains in-frame clones alone and is incomplete. In the table there are approximately 150,000 clones, under 80% of which are singletons. What was sequenced was PBMCs. All receptors derive from a man aged 40-50 years in good health and CMV-seronegative. The CDR3 runs from the conserved cysteine through the conserved F or W.

TRBJ2-5 TRBV18 CASSPEALSKTQYF
TRBJ2-5 TRBV4-1 CASSQGQRTRGETQYF
TRBJ2-1 TRBV27 CASSLLAGAGEQFF
TRBJ1-3 TRBV18 CASSPDSIISGNTIYF
TRBJ2-1 TRBV4-3 CASSQDRGIVGEQFF
TRBJ1-1 TRBV7-8 CASSWREEYGTEAFF
TRBJ2-7 TRBV5-6 CASSFEGQGPYEQYF
TRBJ2-4 TRBV29-1 CSVEDLSVAKNIQYF
TRBJ1-2 TRBV30 CAWSVWDTYGYTF
TRBJ2-3 TRBV9 CASSVDRDTQYF
TRBJ2-2 TRBV6-5 CASSYRRASGELFF
TRBJ2-7 TRBV2 CASSPQSSYEQYF
TRBJ2-7 TRBV9 CASSPQPYEQYF
. TRBV7-8 CASSIGTASSYEQYF
TRBJ2-1 TRBV5-1 CASSLRTSGGARYNEQFF
TRBJ2-1 TRBV11-2 CASSLDSGQVLF
TRBJ2-5 TRBV10-3 CAISGTGMKTQYF
TRBJ1-1 TRBV28 CASSLPDRDAFF
TRBJ2-7 TRBV27 CASSLYGTGVGEQYF
TRBJ2-7 TRBV18 CASSPTTGLGEQYF
TRBJ2-3 TRBV19 CASSGSYGQGLDTQYF
TRBJ2-7 TRBV27 CASSLPGTGIYEQYF
TRBJ1-2 TRBV6-1 CASSEAGGRGYTF
TRBJ2-7 TRBV11-2 CASSSLGEQYF
TRBJ2-1 TRBV6-1 CASSPVGAITDEQFF
TRBJ1-6 TRBV7-9 CASSIDSNSPLHF
TRBJ1-2 TRBV28 CASTHRNYGYTF
TRBJ2-3 TRBV9 CASSVPRHLAGDTDTQYF
TRBJ1-2 TRBV4-3 CASSQEGTARNGYTF
TRBJ2-7 TRBV27 CASSLGRLSYEQYF
TRBJ2-4 TRBV21-1 CVCPRTSGGPLAKNIQYF
TRBJ2-7 TRBV7-9 CASSFISGGTYEQYF
TRBJ1-2 TRBV27 CASSKTRQGTNSNYGYTF
TRBJ1-3 TRBV6-1 CASTRTTGNTIYF
TRBJ1-5 TRBV27 CASSLLGTNQPQHF
TRBJ2-1 TRBV6-6 CASKGGAYNEQFF
TRBJ2-7 TRBV27 CASSPDRGGSYEQYF
TRBJ2-7 TRBV25-1 CASSDRGEVYEQYF
TRBJ1-3 TRBV10-3 CAIGTEHLSGNTIYF
TRBJ2-5 TRBV7-8 CASSPRTRTQETQYF
TRBJ2-6 TRBV6-5 CASSLIRQSSVLTF
TRBJ2-1 TRBV27 CATMSAGADDYNEQFF
TRBJ1-2 TRBV27 CASSFLKVGRVGGYTF